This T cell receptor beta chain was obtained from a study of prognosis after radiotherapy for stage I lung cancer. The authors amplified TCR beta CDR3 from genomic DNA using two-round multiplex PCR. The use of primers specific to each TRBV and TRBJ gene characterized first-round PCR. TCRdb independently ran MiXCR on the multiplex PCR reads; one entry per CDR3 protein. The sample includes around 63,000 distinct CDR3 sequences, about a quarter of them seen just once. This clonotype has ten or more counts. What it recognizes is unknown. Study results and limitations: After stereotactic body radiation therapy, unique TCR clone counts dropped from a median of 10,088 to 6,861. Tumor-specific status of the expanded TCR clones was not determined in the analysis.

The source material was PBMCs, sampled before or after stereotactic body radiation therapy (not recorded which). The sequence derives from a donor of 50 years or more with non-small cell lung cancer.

CDR3 residues: CASSLVGRETQYF. CDR3 nucleotide sequence: TGCGCCAGCAGCTTGGTGGGCCGGGAGACCCAGTACTTC. J is TRBJ2-5 and V is TRBV5-1; no clear D. CDR1 is SGHRS, CDR2 YFSETQ, per germline. The CDR3 contains 13 residues. The germline V and J ends were trimmed by 0 bases and 5 bases, with 8 bases remaining between them.